A selection of T cell receptor beta chains follows, all from one sample in a study of blood T cells in healthy people across ages. TCRdb re-derived calls from the 5' RACE reads in MiXCR, one entry per CDR3 protein. Among some 1.5 million distinct CDR3 sequences listed, about 28% were seen once. Sequencing was performed on blood. These receptors were obtained from a woman in her twenties or thirties in good health. The CDR3 runs from the conserved cysteine through the conserved F or W. The D gene is left open where the match is weak. Expanded clones get a size class; other rows say once, few or many, or leave the size out.

TRBV28	few	TRBJ2-3	NA	CAIRQDDTDTQYF	TGTGCCATCAGACAGGATGACACAGATACGCAGTATTTT
TRBV15	many	TRBJ2-4	TRBD1	CATSRGLLGQGDRYF	TGTGCCACCAGCAGAGGCCTCCTGGGACAGGGGGATCGGTACTTC
TRBV5-1	NA	TRBJ2-2	TRBD2	CASRNPAGANTGELFF	TGCGCCAGCAGGAACCCAGCGGGAGCAAACACCGGGGAGCTGTTTTTT
TRBV12-3/TRBV12-4	few	TRBJ1-4	NA	CARRQPNEKLFF	TGTGCCCGCCGACAGCCAAATGAAAAACTGTTTTTT
TRBV15	few	TRBJ2-5	NA	CATSISNRLGTQYF	TGTGCCACCAGCATCTCTAACAGGCTTGGGACCCAGTACTTC
TRBV7-9	NA	TRBJ1-2	NA	CASTGSDYGYTF	TGTGCCAGCACGGGAAGCGACTATGGCTACACCTTC
TRBV7-9	NA	TRBJ2-3	NA	CASSRDGGTDTQYF	TGTGCCAGCAGCCGTGACGGGGGCACAGATACGCAGTATTTT
TRBV12-5	NA	TRBJ2-7	TRBD2	CASGLRGDPYNEQYF	TGTGCTAGTGGTTTGCGGGGGGACCCCTACAATGAGCAGTACTTC
TRBV7-2	many	TRBJ2-1	NA	CASSLSGSQIYNEQFF	TGTGCCAGCAGCCTCAGCGGGTCACAAATTTACAATGAGCAGTTCTTC
TRBV4-1	NA	TRBJ1-2	NA	CASSQVGGSLYGYTF	TGCGCCAGCAGCCAAGTTGGGGGTTCCCTCTATGGCTACACCTTC
TRBV5-1	NA	TRBJ2-7	NA	CASSLNQGYEQYF	TGCGCCAGCAGCTTGAACCAGGGGTACGAGCAGTACTTC
TRBV29-1	NA	TRBJ2-3	NA	CSVGPGLSDPDTQYF	TGCAGCGTTGGTCCTGGACTAAGCGACCCAGATACGCAGTATTTT
TRBV18	NA	TRBJ2-1	NA	CASSPHPGYNEQFF	TGTGCCAGCTCACCGCACCCGGGGTACAATGAGCAGTTCTTC
TRBV2	NA	TRBJ2-5	TRBD2	CASRETSGGDETQYF	TGTGCCAGCAGGGAGACTAGCGGGGGTGATGAGACCCAGTACTTC
TRBV28	many	TRBJ1-4	NA	CASSRTDPTNEKLFF	TGTGCCAGCAGCCGGACAGACCCGACTAATGAAAAACTGTTTTTT
TRBV5-1	NA	TRBJ2-3	NA	CASMDATDTQYF	TGCGCCAGCATGGACGCCACAGATACGCAGTATTTT
TRBV7-9	NA	TRBJ2-5	NA	CASSLGRRGQYF	TGTGCCAGCAGCTTAGGCCGTCGAGGGCAGTACTTC
TRBV6-2/TRBV6-3	few	TRBJ1-1	TRBD1	CASRDRAEAFF	TGTGCCAGCAGAGACAGGGCTGAAGCTTTCTTT
TRBV15	many	TRBJ2-7	NA	CATSRGGSYEQYF	TGTGCCACCAGCAGAGGGGGGAGCTACGAGCAGTACTTC
TRBV7-9	NA	TRBJ1-1	NA	CASRNLGDQAFF	TGTGCCAGCCGAAATCTGGGGGACCAAGCTTTCTTT
TRBV25-1	NA	TRBJ2-3	TRBD1	CASSEWDRTSTDTQYF	TGTGCCAGCAGTGAATGGGACAGGACTAGCACAGATACGCAGTATTTT
TRBV28	once	TRBJ1-5	TRBD1	CASSFRTGGQPQHF	TGTGCCAGCAGTTTCCGGACAGGGGGTCAGCCCCAGCATTTT
TRBV5-1	few	TRBJ2-5	NA	CASSLSTEQYF	TGCGCCAGCAGCCTATCCACTGAGCAGTACTTC
TRBV5-1	few	TRBJ2-5	TRBD2	CASSLSSGRALAETQYF	TGCGCCAGCAGCTTGTCTAGCGGGAGGGCTCTCGCGGAGACCCAGTACTTC
TRBV28	NA	TRBJ1-5	TRBD1	CASSVAQGGQPQHF	TGTGCCAGCAGCGTGGCGCAGGGGGGTCAGCCCCAGCATTTT
TRBV12-3/TRBV12-4	NA	TRBJ2-7	NA	CASSFSWGRSEQYF	TGTGCCAGCAGTTTCAGTTGGGGGCGAAGCGAGCAGTACTTC
TRBV7-2	NA	TRBJ2-5	NA	CASRSTGLKETQYF	TGTGCCAGCAGGTCGACCGGGTTAAAAGAGACCCAGTACTTC
TRBV19	few	TRBJ1-2	NA	CASTFLVAEGSDGYTF	TGTGCCAGTACTTTTTTGGTGGCAGAAGGAAGTGATGGCTACACCTTC
TRBV20-1	NA	TRBJ1-2	NA	CSASGGARTGYTF	TGCAGTGCTAGTGGGGGAGCGAGGACCGGCTACACCTTC
TRBV5-1	NA	TRBJ2-1	NA	CASRASVPSSYNEQFF	TGCGCCAGCCGCGCTTCGGTGCCCAGCTCCTACAATGAGCAGTTCTTC
TRBV7-2	many	TRBJ2-4	NA	CASSLDRWDIQYF	TGTGCCAGCAGCTTAGACCGTTGGGACATTCAGTACTTC
TRBV5-6	NA	TRBJ2-1	TRBD2	CASSLGRGALSYNEQFF	TGTGCCAGCAGCTTGGGGCGGGGGGCCCTCTCCTACAATGAGCAGTTCTTC
TRBV4-1	many	TRBJ2-7	NA	CASSQGPGRNGEQYF	TGCGCCAGCAGCCAAGGCCCAGGCAGGAATGGAGAGCAGTACTTC
TRBV12-3/TRBV12-4	NA	TRBJ1-1	NA	CASSYQEQGNTEAFF	TGTGCCAGCAGTTACCAAGAACAGGGGAACACTGAAGCTTTCTTT
TRBV5-1	few	TRBJ1-1	TRBD1	CASSFRDRESMNTEAFF	TGCGCCAGCAGCTTCCGGGACAGGGAAAGTATGAACACTGAAGCTTTCTTT
TRBV20-1	NA	TRBJ1-2	TRBD1	CISPGTGYGYTF	TGCATAAGCCCAGGGACAGGGTATGGCTACACCTTC
TRBV2	NA	TRBJ1-4	NA	CASSEWSGARSQKLFF	TGTGCCAGCAGTGAATGGAGCGGGGCGAGATCCCAAAAACTGTTTTTT
TRBV6-5	NA	TRBJ1-1	TRBD1	CASSRTGETWNTEAFF	TGTGCCAGCAGTAGAACAGGGGAAACCTGGAACACTGAAGCTTTCTTT
TRBV7-2	NA	TRBJ1-2	NA	CASSYVTVNYGYTF	TGTGCCAGCAGTTACGTGACAGTTAACTATGGCTACACCTTC
TRBV6-2/TRBV6-3	NA	TRBJ2-1	TRBD2	CTSRVSGSTETQFF	TGTACCAGCAGAGTCAGCGGGAGTACTGAGACCCAGTTCTTC
TRBV29-1	many	TRBJ2-5	NA	CSVRGGLIEETQYF	TGCAGCGTTAGGGGGGGGCTAATAGAAGAGACCCAGTACTTC
TRBV20-1	NA	TRBJ2-7	NA	CSARDRTAYLYEQYF	TGCAGTGCTAGAGACCGGACAGCCTACCTCTACGAGCAGTACTTC
TRBV6-2/TRBV6-3	few	TRBJ2-7	TRBD2	CASRKPTRLADSYEQYF	TGTGCCAGCAGGAAACCGACCCGACTAGCGGATTCCTACGAGCAGTACTTC
TRBV14	few	TRBJ2-7	TRBD1	CASSHPRQGVSGHEQYF	TGTGCCAGCAGCCATCCACGACAGGGGGTTAGTGGCCACGAGCAGTACTTC
TRBV3-1	NA	TRBJ2-7	NA	CASSLYHRDARYEQYF	TGTGCCAGCAGCCTTTATCACAGGGATGCACGATACGAGCAGTACTTC
TRBV5-1	NA	TRBJ2-1	TRBD2	CASSFGGGVNNEQFF	TGCGCCAGCAGCTTTGGGGGGGGAGTTAACAATGAGCAGTTCTTC
TRBV3-1	few	TRBJ1-4	NA	CASSPDGTPTNEKLFF	TGTGCCAGCAGCCCGGACGGGACACCAACTAATGAAAAACTGTTTTTT
TRBV15	many	TRBJ2-4	NA	CATSRDKTGGPKNIQYF	TGTGCCACCAGCAGAGATAAAACAGGAGGTCCCAAAAACATTCAGTACTTC
TRBV7-2	few	TRBJ1-2	NA	CASKPKGVGGYTF	TGTGCCAGCAAACCAAAGGGTGTAGGGGGCTACACCTTC
TRBV27	many	TRBJ1-2	NA	CASSLYRGYGYTF	TGTGCCAGCAGTTTATATAGGGGATACGGCTACACCTTC
TRBV20-1	NA	TRBJ1-4	NA	CRVGQNKKRFF	TGCAGGGTAGGGCAGAATAAAAAACGGTTTTTT
TRBV11-2	NA	TRBJ1-2	NA	CASSSPRRQRDGYTF	TGTGCCAGCAGCTCCCCCCGTCGGCAACGGGATGGCTACACCTTC
TRBV29-1	NA	TRBJ1-1	TRBD1	CSVRDRASHTEAFF	TGCAGCGTCCGGGACAGGGCTTCCCACACTGAAGCTTTCTTT